These 5 T cell receptor beta chains were sequenced from one sample in a study of spatial heterogeneity in lung cancer. Points from the study as a whole: Counts of expanded intratumoral alpha and beta TCRs tracked tumor mutation counts.

In TCRdb, the 5' RACE reads were re-called with MiXCR into one record per CDR3 protein. This sample has some 5,000 distinct CDR3 sequences; approximately 12% occur once, and the top ten carry under 55%. These receptors have no identified antigens. Noted time point: sample taken at primary tumor resection. The material sequenced was lung tumor tissue, taken at surgery. All receptors come from a male donor with early-stage non-small cell lung cancer.

This clonotype is classed as medium-sized (0.01 to 0.1%). V is TRBV20-1 and J is TRBJ1-5; possibly TRBD1 for D (5 bases). From germline, CDR1 is DFQATT and CDR2 SNEGSKA (reference sequence). CDR3 length: 13 residues. Trimming removed 5 bases at V and 5 bases at J, with 13 bases between. In nucleotides, the CDR3 is TGCAGTGCTCACCCAGGGTTCGATCAGCCCCAGCATTTT. This translates into CSAHPGFDQPQHF.

This clonotype was detected a few times. The rearrangement uses TRBV27 and TRBJ1-1; TRBD1 aligns across 12 bases. This CDR3 is built from 14 residues. V trimming: 11 bases; J trimming: 5 bases; junction bases outside the gene matches: 9. Germline CDR1 and CDR2: MNHEY and SMNVEV (reference sequence). The CDR3 DNA reads TGTGCCGCTGGGACAGGGGGCTTGGAAACTGAAGCTTTCTTT. Its translation is CAAGTGGLETEAFF.

The chain carries TRBV7-2 and TRBJ1-1; D unclear. The length of the CDR3 is 14 residues. The V end lost 1 base, the J end lost 9 bases, and 15 bases lay between the germline ends. The germline CDR1 and CDR2 sequences are SGHTA and FQGNSA. CDR3 loop: CASSLGGDWNQAFF. CDR3 coding DNA: TGTGCCAGCAGCTTAGGGGGAGACTGGAACCAAGCTTTCTTT.

The chain uses TRBV7-4 and TRBJ2-2, with 8 bases lining up with TRBD2. Germline lookup yields CDR1 SGHVT and CDR2 SQSDAQ. Germline trimming cut 5 bases from V and 7 bases from J; bases unmatched to any gene: 6. The CDR3 length is 14 residues. The DNA of the CDR3 is TGTGCCAGCAGCCGACTAGCGTATGGCGGGGAGCTGTTTTTT. It codes for CASSRLAYGGELFF.

At least ten counts were recorded for this clonotype. This chain links TRBV10-3 with TRBJ1-2; no clear D gene. The germline CDR1 and CDR2 sequences are ENHRY and SYGVKD. V dropped 0 bases and J dropped 4 bases, with 9 bases sitting between them. The CDR3 covers 14 residues. The CDR3 DNA sequence: TGTGCCATCAGTGAGTCGGAGGGCCTCTATGGCTACACCTTC. It is translated as CAISESEGLYGYTF.